These T cell receptor beta chains were read from a single sample in a study of CD8 T cells in ankylosing spondylitis. TCRdb called the 5' RACE reads again in MiXCR, with one record for every CDR3 protein. The sample lists about 17,000 distinct CDR3 sequences; 7.5% to 9.5% were seen once. Sequenced: blood. The origin of the receptors is a male donor with ankylosing spondylitis or in good health (not recorded which). Each CDR3 is given with its conserved first and last residue. The D gene is left open where the match is weak. Some rows mark clone size as missing; the rest say once, few, many or name a class of expanded clone.

d_call: .
clone_size: many
v_call: TRBV5-1
j_call: TRBJ1-1
cdr3_nt: TGCGCCAGCAGCTTGGATTCTTCCGTTCGGGCTTTCTTT
cdr3_aa: CASSLDSSVRAFF

d_call: TRBD2
clone_size: many
v_call: TRBV20-1
j_call: TRBJ2-1
cdr3_nt: TGCAGTGCTAGACGCGGGGGGACCTACAATGAGCAGTTCTTC
cdr3_aa: CSARRGGTYNEQFF

d_call: .
clone_size: many
v_call: TRBV20-1
j_call: TRBJ2-1
cdr3_nt: TGCAGTGCTAGACCAAGTGCGGGAAACTCCTACAATGAGCAGTTCTTC
cdr3_aa: CSARPSAGNSYNEQFF

d_call: TRBD1
clone_size: many
v_call: TRBV5-1
j_call: TRBJ1-4
cdr3_nt: TGCGCCAGCAGGTCCGCAGGGGGCGTTAATGAAAAACTGTTTTTT
cdr3_aa: CASRSAGGVNEKLFF

d_call: .
clone_size: .
v_call: TRBV29-1
j_call: TRBJ2-1
cdr3_nt: TGCAGTCTCGCTGGGACAAACAACAATGAGCAGTTCTTC
cdr3_aa: CSLAGTNNNEQFF

d_call: TRBD2
clone_size: many
v_call: TRBV5-1
j_call: TRBJ2-1
cdr3_nt: TGCGCCAGCAAGAGGGGACTAGCGGGAGACAATGAGCAGTTCTTC
cdr3_aa: CASKRGLAGDNEQFF

d_call: .
clone_size: medium-sized
v_call: TRBV20-1
j_call: TRBJ2-1
cdr3_nt: TGCAGTGCCCCACATAGCGGCGACAATGAGCAGTTCTTC
cdr3_aa: CSAPHSGDNEQFF

d_call: .
clone_size: many
v_call: TRBV6-6
j_call: TRBJ2-5
cdr3_nt: TGTGCCAGCAGTTACGGACATAGCCAAGAGACCCAGTACTTC
cdr3_aa: CASSYGHSQETQYF

d_call: .
clone_size: many
v_call: TRBV5-1
j_call: TRBJ1-1
cdr3_nt: TGCGCCAGCAGCTTATCAACAAACCGAGGGGCTGAAGCTTTCTTT
cdr3_aa: CASSLSTNRGAEAFF

d_call: TRBD2
clone_size: .
v_call: TRBV5-1
j_call: TRBJ2-3
cdr3_nt: TGCGCCAGCAGGGGCGGGGGATCGACAGATACGCAGTATTTT
cdr3_aa: CASRGGGSTDTQYF

d_call: .
clone_size: few
v_call: TRBV5-1
j_call: TRBJ2-1
cdr3_nt: TGCGCCAGCAAGTTGGACGGGGGTTTCAACAATGAGCAGTTCTTC
cdr3_aa: CASKLDGGFNNEQFF

d_call: .
clone_size: .
v_call: TRBV5-1
j_call: TRBJ1-1
cdr3_nt: TGCGCCAGCAGCTTGGCCGCGGGGAACACTGAAGCTTTCTTT
cdr3_aa: CASSLAAGNTEAFF

d_call: .
clone_size: many
v_call: TRBV7-2
j_call: TRBJ2-7
cdr3_nt: TGTGCCAGCAGCTTGGACCCCACTGGGTCCTACGAGCAGTACTTC
cdr3_aa: CASSLDPTGSYEQYF

d_call: .
clone_size: .
v_call: TRBV2
j_call: TRBJ2-7
cdr3_nt: TGTGCCAGTAGGAGGATTCCCGAGGCCGAGCAGTACTTC
cdr3_aa: CASRRIPEAEQYF

d_call: .
clone_size: many
v_call: TRBV5-1
j_call: TRBJ2-1
cdr3_nt: TGCGCCAGCAGCAGGACGCAGGACAATGAGCAGTTCTTC
cdr3_aa: CASSRTQDNEQFF

d_call: .
clone_size: many
v_call: TRBV7-9
j_call: TRBJ2-1
cdr3_nt: TGTGCCAGCAGCTTGGAATTTCGGGGGAATGAGCAGTTCTTC
cdr3_aa: CASSLEFRGNEQFF

d_call: .
clone_size: .
v_call: TRBV19
j_call: TRBJ2-1
cdr3_nt: TGTGCCAGTAGTATTGACCGGGGGCCCGATGAGCAGTTCTTC
cdr3_aa: CASSIDRGPDEQFF

d_call: .
clone_size: many
v_call: TRBV7-2
j_call: TRBJ2-6
cdr3_nt: TGTGCCAGCAGCCAAAGGTTGGCTGGGGCCAACGTCCTGACTTTC
cdr3_aa: CASSQRLAGANVLTF

d_call: .
clone_size: few
v_call: TRBV4-3
j_call: TRBJ1-1
cdr3_nt: TGCGCCAGCAGCCAAGGAAGCCCAACTGAAGCTTTCTTT
cdr3_aa: CASSQGSPTEAFF

d_call: .
clone_size: .
v_call: TRBV29-1
j_call: TRBJ1-4
cdr3_nt: TGCAGCGTTGAAAAGGCCCAGAAGGGTGAAAAACTGTTTTTT
cdr3_aa: CSVEKAQKGEKLFF

d_call: .
clone_size: many
v_call: TRBV6-2/TRBV6-3
j_call: TRBJ2-3
cdr3_nt: TGTGCCAGCAGTCCGGGGGGCAGCGCAGATACGCAGTATTTT
cdr3_aa: CASSPGGSADTQYF

d_call: TRBD2
clone_size: few
v_call: TRBV5-1
j_call: TRBJ2-1
cdr3_nt: TGCGCCAGCAGGCTAGCGGACCTCAACAATGAGCAGTTCTTC
cdr3_aa: CASRLADLNNEQFF

d_call: .
clone_size: many
v_call: TRBV7-2
j_call: TRBJ2-5
cdr3_nt: TGTGCCAGCAGCTTAGTGGCCACTATACAAGAGACCCAGTACTTC
cdr3_aa: CASSLVATIQETQYF

d_call: TRBD1
clone_size: many
v_call: TRBV28
j_call: TRBJ1-4
cdr3_nt: TGTGCCAGCAGTTTCTATGGAGGGGGCACTAATGAAAAACTGTTTTTT
cdr3_aa: CASSFYGGGTNEKLFF

d_call: .
clone_size: many
v_call: TRBV6-6
j_call: TRBJ2-5
cdr3_nt: TGTGCCAGCAGTTACCGGGACCGCACGGAGACCCAGTACTTC
cdr3_aa: CASSYRDRTETQYF

d_call: .
clone_size: many
v_call: TRBV7-9
j_call: TRBJ2-1
cdr3_nt: TGTGCCAGCAGCTCTGCCGTGTCCTTTTTCAATGAGCAGTTCTTC
cdr3_aa: CASSSAVSFFNEQFF

d_call: TRBD1
clone_size: .
v_call: TRBV6-5
j_call: TRBJ1-2
cdr3_nt: TGTGCCAGTCAGGACAGGGCGTATGGCTACACCTTC
cdr3_aa: CASQDRAYGYTF

d_call: TRBD2
clone_size: many
v_call: TRBV12-3/TRBV12-4
j_call: TRBJ2-1
cdr3_nt: TGTGCCAGCAGTCCGGGACTAGCGGGAGACCATGAGCAGTTCTTC
cdr3_aa: CASSPGLAGDHEQFF

d_call: TRBD2
clone_size: many
v_call: TRBV20-1
j_call: TRBJ2-1
cdr3_nt: TGCAGTGCCCCGGGACTAGCGGACTCTAGTGTGCAGTTCTTC
cdr3_aa: CSAPGLADSSVQFF

d_call: .
clone_size: few
v_call: TRBV29-1
j_call: TRBJ1-2
cdr3_nt: TGCAGCGTAACTGGAGGGGCAGGAAACTATGGCTACACCTTC
cdr3_aa: CSVTGGAGNYGYTF

d_call: .
clone_size: many
v_call: TRBV20-1
j_call: TRBJ1-1
cdr3_nt: TGCAGTGCTACACCAGATGAAACTGAAGCTTTCTTT
cdr3_aa: CSATPDETEAFF

d_call: TRBD1
clone_size: .
v_call: TRBV10-3
j_call: TRBJ1-1
cdr3_nt: TGTGCCATCAGCTCCGGACAGGGGGCAAGGGGCACTGAAGCTTTCTTT
cdr3_aa: CAISSGQGARGTEAFF

d_call: .
clone_size: many
v_call: TRBV5-5
j_call: TRBJ2-3
cdr3_nt: TGTGCCAGCAGCCCTATTCCCGATACGCAGTATTTT
cdr3_aa: CASSPIPDTQYF

d_call: .
clone_size: .
v_call: TRBV4-3
j_call: TRBJ1-4
cdr3_nt: TGCGCCAGCAGCCAAGATCTATTAGCTAATGAAAAACTGTTTTTT
cdr3_aa: CASSQDLLANEKLFF

d_call: .
clone_size: .
v_call: TRBV20-1
j_call: TRBJ2-1
cdr3_nt: TGCAGTGCTAGAGGGGGAGAGCGGCAGTTCTTC
cdr3_aa: CSARGGERQFF

d_call: TRBD2
clone_size: hyperexpanded
v_call: TRBV28
j_call: TRBJ2-7
cdr3_nt: TGTGCCAGCAACGGCGGGAGCTCCTACGAGCAGTACTTC
cdr3_aa: CASNGGSSYEQYF

d_call: .
clone_size: many
v_call: TRBV20-1
j_call: TRBJ2-2
cdr3_nt: TGCAGTGCTCCCGGGACATTCAACACCGGGGAGCTGTTTTTT
cdr3_aa: CSAPGTFNTGELFF

d_call: .
clone_size: many
v_call: TRBV7-2
j_call: TRBJ2-5
cdr3_nt: TGTGCCAGCAGCTCCCAAGCAGGAGAGACCCAGTACTTC
cdr3_aa: CASSSQAGETQYF

d_call: .
clone_size: many
v_call: TRBV3-1
j_call: TRBJ1-1
cdr3_nt: TGTGCCAGCAGCCAAGCAAAGGGCCAGGGGACTGAAGCTTTCTTT
cdr3_aa: CASSQAKGQGTEAFF

d_call: .
clone_size: few
v_call: TRBV6-2/TRBV6-3
j_call: TRBJ2-1
cdr3_nt: TGTGCCAGCAACGAAGACTGGACCTTACGGAATGAGCAGTTCTTC
cdr3_aa: CASNEDWTLRNEQFF

d_call: .
clone_size: .
v_call: TRBV6-5
j_call: TRBJ2-7
cdr3_nt: TGTGCCAGCAGTTACCGACAGGTAGCCTACGAGCAGTACTTC
cdr3_aa: CASSYRQVAYEQYF

d_call: TRBD1
clone_size: few
v_call: TRBV19
j_call: TRBJ1-1
cdr3_nt: TGTGCCAGTTCACGAAAGGGGACAGGGGGCATACTGAACACTGAAGCTTTCTTT
cdr3_aa: CASSRKGTGGILNTEAFF